This T cell receptor (beta chain) was observed in a study of cytomegalovirus exposure and HLA in healthy donors. Study findings and constraints: High sensitivity and specificity were reportedly achieved when the classifier diagnosed cytomegalovirus status. Specific recognition of CMV antigens was confirmed in vitro for a few chains (all CMV-associated).

J lost 5 bases, V lost 5 bases, and 7 bases had no gene match. This CDR3 has 14 amino acids. From germline, CDR1 is MNHNS and CDR2 SASEGT. PCR was performed using 60 Vbeta and 13 Jbeta primers. Measured with immunoSEQ multiplex PCR; TCRdb has only the in-frame clones, and not every one. The sample yields some 91,000 clones, 78% seen once. Worth noting for this clone: The antigen remains unidentified.

V usage is TRBV6-1 and J usage is TRBJ2-5; 8 nucleotides agree with TRBD1. Sample: PBMCs. The receptor's source is an older woman in good health and CMV-seronegative. In nucleotides, the CDR3 is TGTGCCAGCAGTACAGGGGGTACGGCGGAGACCCAGTACTTC. Its protein product is CASSTGGTAETQYF.